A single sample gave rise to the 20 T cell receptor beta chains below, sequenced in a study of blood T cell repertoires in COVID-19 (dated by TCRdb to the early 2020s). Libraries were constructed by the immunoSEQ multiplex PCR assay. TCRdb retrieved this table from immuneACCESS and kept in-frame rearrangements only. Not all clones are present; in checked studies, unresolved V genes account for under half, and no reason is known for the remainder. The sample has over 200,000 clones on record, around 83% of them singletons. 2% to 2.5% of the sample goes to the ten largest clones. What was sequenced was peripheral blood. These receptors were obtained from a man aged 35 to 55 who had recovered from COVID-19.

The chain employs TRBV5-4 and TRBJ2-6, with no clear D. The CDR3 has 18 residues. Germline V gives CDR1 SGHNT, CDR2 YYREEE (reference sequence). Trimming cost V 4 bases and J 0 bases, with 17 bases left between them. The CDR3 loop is CASSQAVVEYSGANVLTF. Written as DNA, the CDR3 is TGTGCCAGCAGCCAGGCAGTGGTCGAGTACTCTGGGGCCAACGTCCTGACTTTC.

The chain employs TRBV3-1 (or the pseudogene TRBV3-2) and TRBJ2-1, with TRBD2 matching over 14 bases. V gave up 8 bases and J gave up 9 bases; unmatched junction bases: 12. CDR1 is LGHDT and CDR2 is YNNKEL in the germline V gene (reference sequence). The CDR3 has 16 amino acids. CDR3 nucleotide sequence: TGTGCCAGCTTGACTAGCGGGAGGGCCGAATTCACTGAGCAGTTCTTC. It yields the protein CASLTSGRAEFTEQFF.

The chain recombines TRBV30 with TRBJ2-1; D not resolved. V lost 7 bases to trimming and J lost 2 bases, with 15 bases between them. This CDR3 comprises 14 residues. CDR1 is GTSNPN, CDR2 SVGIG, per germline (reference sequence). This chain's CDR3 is CASTSVAAYNEQFF. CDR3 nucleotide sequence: TGTGCCTCCACCTCCGTTGCAGCCTACAATGAGCAGTTCTTC.

This CDR3 reads CASTQTGRGYTF. The CDR3, as DNA: TGTGCCAGCACTCAAACAGGGAGAGGCTACACCTTC. This rearrangement joins TRBV2 to TRBJ1-2; a possible D gene is TRBD1 (6 bases). The CDR3 totals 12 residues. Germline V gene lookup returns CDR1 SNHLY and CDR2 FYNNEI. Trimming stripped 7 bases from V and 8 bases from J, with 14 bases between.

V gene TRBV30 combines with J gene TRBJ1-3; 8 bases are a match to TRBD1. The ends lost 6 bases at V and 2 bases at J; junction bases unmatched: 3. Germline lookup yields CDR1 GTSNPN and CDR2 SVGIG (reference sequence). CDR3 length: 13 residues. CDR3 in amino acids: CACQGAAGNTIYF. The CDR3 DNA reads TGTGCCTGTCAGGGGGCCGCTGGAAACACCATATATTTT.

This chain's CDR3 is CASSWTSGDARTQYF. CDR3 sequence (DNA): TGCGCCAGCAGCTGGACTAGCGGAGACGCAAGGACCCAGTACTTC. V gene TRBV5-1 combines with J gene TRBJ2-5; 10 positions match TRBD2. The CDR3 sequence is 15 residues long. Trimming cost V 3 bases and J 7 bases; bases outside gene matches: 9. Looked up from germline, CDR1 is SGHRS and CDR2 is YFSETQ.

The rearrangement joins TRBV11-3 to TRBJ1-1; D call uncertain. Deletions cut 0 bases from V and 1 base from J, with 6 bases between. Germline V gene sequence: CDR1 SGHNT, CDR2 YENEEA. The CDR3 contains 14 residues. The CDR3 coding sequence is TGTGCCAGCAGCTTAGATTGGCAGAACACTGAAGCTTTCTTT. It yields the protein CASSLDWQNTEAFF.

CDR3 residues: CASSPRRDSGANVLTF. CDR3 nucleotides: TGCGCCAGCAGCCCCAGACGGGACTCTGGGGCCAACGTCCTGACTTTC. This chain connects TRBV4-1 to TRBJ2-6; D possibly corresponds to TRBD2 (5 bases). Germline CDR1 is MGHRA and CDR2 is YSYEKL. There are 16 residues in the CDR3. V was clipped by 4 bases and J by 0 bases, with 10 bases between them.

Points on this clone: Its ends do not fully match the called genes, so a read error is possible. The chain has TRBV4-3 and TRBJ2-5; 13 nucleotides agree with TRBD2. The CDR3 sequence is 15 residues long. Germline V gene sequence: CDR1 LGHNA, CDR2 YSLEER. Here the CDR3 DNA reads TGCGCCACCAGCAGTGGGACTAGCGGGGTGGAGACCCAGTACTTC. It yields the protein CATSSGTSGVETQYF.

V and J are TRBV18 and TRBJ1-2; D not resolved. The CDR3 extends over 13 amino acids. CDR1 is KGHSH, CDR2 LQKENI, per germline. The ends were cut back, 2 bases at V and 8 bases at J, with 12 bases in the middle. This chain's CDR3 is CASSPEGGGGYTF. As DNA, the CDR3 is TGTGCCAGCTCACCAGAAGGCGGAGGGGGCTACACCTTC.

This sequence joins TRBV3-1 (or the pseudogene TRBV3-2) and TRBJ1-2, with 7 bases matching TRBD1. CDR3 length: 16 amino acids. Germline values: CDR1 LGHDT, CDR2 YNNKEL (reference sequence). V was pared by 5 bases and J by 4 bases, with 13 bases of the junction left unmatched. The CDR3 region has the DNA TGTGCCAGCAGCTACGGGCCGGACAGGCTCTCCTATGGCTACACCTTC. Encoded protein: CASSYGPDRLSYGYTF.

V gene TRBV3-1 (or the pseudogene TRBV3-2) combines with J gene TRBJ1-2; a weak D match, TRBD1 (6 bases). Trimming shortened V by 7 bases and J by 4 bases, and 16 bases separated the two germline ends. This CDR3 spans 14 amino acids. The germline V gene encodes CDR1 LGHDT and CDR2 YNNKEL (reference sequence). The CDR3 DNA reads TGTGCCAGCATCTTAACGGGACAAGTCTATGGCTACACCTTC. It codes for CASILTGQVYGYTF.

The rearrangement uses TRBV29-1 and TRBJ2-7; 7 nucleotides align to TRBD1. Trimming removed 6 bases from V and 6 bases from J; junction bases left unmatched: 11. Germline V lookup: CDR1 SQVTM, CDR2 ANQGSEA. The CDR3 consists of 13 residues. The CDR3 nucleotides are TGCAGCGTGTCTCTACAGGGGATCGGCGAGCAGTACTTC. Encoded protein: CSVSLQGIGEQYF.

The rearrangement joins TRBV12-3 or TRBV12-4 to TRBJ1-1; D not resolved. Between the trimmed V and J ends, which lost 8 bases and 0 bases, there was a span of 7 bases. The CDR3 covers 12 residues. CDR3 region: CASGEVNTEAFF. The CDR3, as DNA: TGTGCCAGCGGGGAGGTGAACACTGAAGCTTTCTTT.

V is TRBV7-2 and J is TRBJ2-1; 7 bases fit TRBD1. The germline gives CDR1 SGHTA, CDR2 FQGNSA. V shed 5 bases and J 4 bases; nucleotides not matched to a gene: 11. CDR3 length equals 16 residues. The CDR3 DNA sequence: TGTGCCAGCAGCCTCAGGGGGACACGGGGTTACAATGAGCAGTTCTTC. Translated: CASSLRGTRGYNEQFF. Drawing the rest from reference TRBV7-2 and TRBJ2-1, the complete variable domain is GAGVSQSPSNKVTEKGKDVELRCDPISGHTALYWYRQSLGQGLEFLIYFQGNSAPDKSGLPSDRFSAERTGGSVSTLTIQRTQQEDSAVYLCASSLRGTRGYNEQFFGPGTRLTVL.

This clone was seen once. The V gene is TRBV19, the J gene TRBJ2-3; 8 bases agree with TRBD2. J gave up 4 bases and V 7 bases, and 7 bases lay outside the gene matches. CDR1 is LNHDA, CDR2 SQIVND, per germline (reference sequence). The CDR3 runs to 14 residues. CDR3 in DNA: TGTGCCAGTAACAAGCGGGAGTTGGCAGATACGCAGTATTTT. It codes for CASNKRELADTQYF.

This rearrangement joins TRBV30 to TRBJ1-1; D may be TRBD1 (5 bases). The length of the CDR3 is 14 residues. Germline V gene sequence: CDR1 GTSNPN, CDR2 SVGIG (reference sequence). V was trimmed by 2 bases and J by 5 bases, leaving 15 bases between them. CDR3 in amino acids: CAWSRAGSWTEAFF. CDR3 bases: TGTGCCTGGAGTCGGGCAGGGTCATGGACTGAAGCTTTCTTT.

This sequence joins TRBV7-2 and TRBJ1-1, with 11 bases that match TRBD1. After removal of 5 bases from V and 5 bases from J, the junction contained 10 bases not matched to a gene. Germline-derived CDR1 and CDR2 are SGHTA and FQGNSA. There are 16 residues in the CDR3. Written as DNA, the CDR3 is TGTGCCAGCAGCCCCCGGACAGGGGGCCGGGGTACTGAAGCTTTCTTT. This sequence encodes CASSPRTGGRGTEAFF.

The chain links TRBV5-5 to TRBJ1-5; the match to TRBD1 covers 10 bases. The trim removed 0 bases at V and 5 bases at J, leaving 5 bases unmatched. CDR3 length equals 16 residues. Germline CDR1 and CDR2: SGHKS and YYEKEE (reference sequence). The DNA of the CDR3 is TGTGCCAGCAGCTTGGTTGACGGGACAGGGGATCAGCCCCAGCATTTT. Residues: CASSLVDGTGDQPQHF.

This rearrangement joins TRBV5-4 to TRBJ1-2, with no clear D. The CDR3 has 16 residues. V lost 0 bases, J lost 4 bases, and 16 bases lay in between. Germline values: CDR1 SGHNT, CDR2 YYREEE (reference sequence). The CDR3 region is CASSLAASGSLYGYTF. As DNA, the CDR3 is TGTGCCAGCAGCTTGGCCGCCTCTGGGAGCCTCTATGGCTACACCTTC.